The 15 T cell receptor beta chains below were found in one sample sequenced in a study of radiotherapy plus CTLA-4 blockade in lung cancer. Measured with immunoSEQ multiplex PCR; TCRdb has only the in-frame clones, and not every one. The sample lists fewer than 35,000 clones, roughly 79% seen once, with roughly an eighth in the top ten. This sample comprised peripheral blood, obtained from a patient treated with radiotherapy plus ipilimumab. The receptors come from a human donor with non-small cell lung cancer that progressed on radiotherapy plus ipilimumab.

CDR3 residues: CASSPGPSGEQYF. The CDR3 DNA reads as TGTGCCAGCAGCCCGGGCCCCTCTGGCGAGCAGTACTTC. The V and J genes are TRBV6-5 and TRBJ2-7; no firm D call. The CDR3 is made up of 13 amino acids. Trimming took off 6 bases at V and 6 bases at J, with 15 bases between the two ends. The germline CDR1 and CDR2 sequences are MNHEY and SVGAGI.

The V gene is TRBV9, the J gene TRBJ2-5; 7 bases are a match to TRBD1. CDR3 size: 17 residues. Per the germline V gene, CDR1 is SGDLS and CDR2 is YYNGEE. The V and J ends lost 0 bases and 2 bases, in that order; junction bases with no gene match: 10. The CDR3 coding sequence is TGTGCCAGCAGCGTAGGGAAGGGACAGACACTACAAGAGACCCAGTACTTC. It codes for CASSVGKGQTLQETQYF.

The rearrangement joins TRBV7-8 to TRBJ1-3; D unresolved. Trimming left V 1 base short and J 0 bases short, with 4 bases between. CDR1 is SGHVS, CDR2 FQNEAQ, per germline. The CDR3 sequence is 14 residues long. The CDR3 here is CASSLGVSGNTIYF. The DNA of the CDR3 is TGTGCCAGCAGCTTAGGGGTCTCTGGAAACACCATATATTTT.

The chain has TRBV28 and TRBJ2-7, with TRBD1 matching 8 bases. Germline loops: CDR1 MDHEN, CDR2 SYDVKM. Trimming cost V 5 bases and J 3 bases; bases outside gene matches: 12. The CDR3 spans 16 residues. CDR3 in DNA: TGTGCCAGCAGTCCTCGTCCCGGGACAGGTTTCTACGAGCAGTACTTC. Translation: CASSPRPGTGFYEQYF.

As concerns this clone: The junction and the germline gene differ at one end; a read error may be behind it. The V gene is TRBV7-7, the J gene TRBJ2-1; D is undetermined. Germline V gene lookup returns CDR1 SSHAT and CDR2 FNYEAQ (reference sequence). This CDR3 spans 15 amino acids. CDR3 sequence reads: CASSPASSPYNEQFF. The CDR3 DNA reads as TGTGCTAGCAGCCCTGCATCAAGTCCCTACAATGAGCAGTTCTTC.

This chain connects TRBV6-5 to TRBJ1-2; the D is unclear. CDR1 MNHEY and CDR2 SVGAGI come from the germline V gene. The V end lost 5 bases, the J end lost 4 bases, and 17 bases lay between the germline ends. The CDR3 sequence is 15 residues long. CDR3 bases: TGTGCCAGCAGTAGCTATAGAACCCCAGGCTATGGCTACACCTTC. As protein: CASSSYRTPGYGYTF.

In its sample, this clone was seen a few times. The chain carries TRBV9 and TRBJ2-1; TRBD1 might be the D (6 bases). Trimming cost V 0 bases and J 6 bases, with 13 bases left between them. From germline, CDR1 is SGDLS and CDR2 YYNGEE. The CDR3 length is 15 residues. The CDR3 spells CASSVDWTAFNEQFF. CDR3 coding DNA: TGTGCCAGCAGCGTAGACTGGACAGCGTTCAATGAGCAGTTCTTC.

The rearrangement uses TRBV7-2 and TRBJ2-5, with D perhaps being TRBD1 or TRBD2 (5 bases each). CDR3 size: 15 residues. The V and J ends lost 5 bases and 5 bases respectively, with 18 bases between them. Germline loops: CDR1 SGHTA, CDR2 FQGNSA. The CDR3 DNA reads as TGTGCCAGCAGCATCCCGGGGCCACCCGGGGAGACCCAGTACTTC. This gives the protein CASSIPGPPGETQYF.

The chain recombines TRBV18 with TRBJ2-2; TRBD2 is a possible D gene (5 bases). Germline V gives CDR1 KGHSH, CDR2 LQKENI. CDR3 length: 13 residues. V was shortened by 3 bases and J by 9 bases, with 11 bases between the two germline ends. The CDR3 region is CASSPRGFWELFF. The CDR3 region has the DNA TGTGCCAGCTCACCCCGGGGATTCTGGGAGCTGTTTTTT.

The chain uses TRBV6-5 and TRBJ2-7; D is unresolved. Germline V lookup: CDR1 MNHEY, CDR2 SVGAGI. The V and J ends lost 5 bases and 0 bases respectively, with 8 bases between them. The CDR3 length is 13 residues. The CDR3 DNA reads as TGTGCCAGCAGTGAACCCCGCTCCTACGAGCAGTACTTC. It translates to CASSEPRSYEQYF.

The CDR3 DNA reads TGCGCCAGCAGCCCCAAGGGACAGGGGACCTACAATGAGCAGTTCTTC. Translation: CASSPKGQGTYNEQFF. The V and J genes are TRBV5-1 and TRBJ2-1, with 10 bases that match TRBD1. Germline CDR1 reads SGHRS; CDR2 reads YFSETQ. Unmatched junction bases numbered 6, after V lost 4 bases and J lost 2 bases. The CDR3 runs to 16 residues.

This chain links TRBV7-6 with TRBJ2-7; TRBD1 agrees at 9 bases. The CDR3 is 14 amino acids. Germline lookup yields CDR1 SGHVS and CDR2 FNYEAQ. V lost 0 bases to trimming and J lost 5 bases; unmatched junction nucleotides: 2. CDR3: CASSLATGGDEQYF. The CDR3 nucleotides are TGTGCCAGCAGCTTAGCTACAGGGGGCGACGAGCAGTACTTC. Full variable domain (rest looked up from reference TRBV7-6 and TRBJ2-7): GAGVSQSPRYKVTKRGQDVALRCDPISGHVSLYWYRQALGQGPEFLTYFNYEAQQDKSGLPNDRFSAERPEGSISTLTIQRTEQRDSAMYRCASSLATGGDEQYFGPGTRLTVT.

This clone has a handful of counts. The chain recombines TRBV6-1 with TRBJ1-2; D not resolved. Germline assignment: CDR1 MNHNS and CDR2 SASEGT. Between the trimmed V and J ends, which lost 1 base and 4 bases, there was a span of 13 bases. The CDR3 consists of 15 residues. The CDR3 region is CASSEEGTASYGYTF. The CDR3 DNA reads TGTGCCAGCAGTGAAGAAGGAACGGCCAGCTATGGCTACACCTTC.

The chain combines TRBV5-4 with TRBJ1-5; D remains ambiguous. The V gene's germline CDR1 is SGHNT and CDR2 YYREEE (reference sequence). The CDR3 is 14 amino acids. V was clipped by 2 bases and J by 1 base, with 7 bases between them. The DNA of the CDR3 is TGTGCCAGCAGCTTAAGCGGGAGCAATCAGCCCCAGCATTTT. Amino acid sequence: CASSLSGSNQPQHF.

The rearrangement uses TRBV6-5 and TRBJ2-1, with TRBD1 as a possible D gene (6 bases). Germline values: CDR1 MNHEY, CDR2 SVGAGI. Trimming removed 6 bases from V and 14 bases from J, with 17 bases in between. The CDR3 spans 12 residues. The CDR3 sequence is CASSRTQGTEFF. The CDR3 nucleotides read TGTGCCAGCAGCCGGACCCAGGGGACCGAGTTCTTC.